Below, 20 T cell receptor beta chains from the same sample are listed, as sequenced in a study of CD8 T cells in Susac syndrome. Reverse transcription of roughly 0.5 to 1 ug RNA was carried out with random hexamers. TCRdb reprocessed the immunoSEQ multiplex PCR reads with MiXCR, giving one entry per CDR3 protein. The sample carries approximately 120,000 distinct CDR3 sequences, about 90% recorded once. The source material was CD8+ T cells from PBMCs. Source of these receptors: a human donor with multiple sclerosis.

The J gene is TRBJ2-1, the V gene TRBV27; D may match TRBD1 or TRBD2 (5 bases each). The CDR3 contains 12 residues. V lost 6 bases and J lost 13, with 16 bases in between. The germline V gene encodes CDR1 MNHEY and CDR2 SMNVEV (reference sequence). CDR3 protein: CASRSTGTRQFF. CDR3 sequence (DNA): TGTGCCAGCAGATCCACCGGGACCCGACAGTTCTTC.

This clonotype was detected only a few times. The chain is built from TRBV29-1 and TRBJ2-7; D is unresolved. This CDR3 has 10 residues. Germline assignment: CDR1 SQVTM and CDR2 ANQGSEA. V lost 5 bases, J lost 10 bases, and 12 bases lay in between. The CDR3 sequence is CSVLQLRQYF. In DNA form, the CDR3 reads TGCAGCGTTCTACAGCTTCGTCAGTACTTC.

This clonotype occurred a few times. The chain has TRBV9 and TRBJ1-1, with TRBD1 as a possible D gene (6 bases). This CDR3 has 13 residues. V shed 8 bases and J shed 1 base, with 12 bases lying between them. Germline V lookup: CDR1 SGDLS, CDR2 YYNGEE. The CDR3 coding sequence is TGTGCCAGTTCCGAGGGGGGGAACACTGAAGCTTTCTTT. This codes for CASSEGGNTEAFF. Filled out from reference TRBV9 and TRBJ1-1, the complete variable domain reads DSGVTQTPKHLITATGQRVTLRCSPRSGDLSVYWYQQSLDQGLQFLIQYYNGEERAKGNILERFSAQQFPDLHSELNLSSLELGDSALYFCASSEGGNTEAFFGQGTRLTVV.

The chain couples TRBV19 to TRBJ2-2; possible D gene TRBD1, 6 bases. The germline V gene encodes CDR1 LNHDA and CDR2 SQIVND (reference sequence). Trimming pared 7 bases from V and 8 bases from J, leaving 14 bases between. The CDR3 is 13 residues long. CDR3 protein: CASTLTGWGELFF. The DNA of the CDR3 is TGTGCCAGTACCCTTACAGGGTGGGGGGAGCTGTTTTTT.

The genes are TRBV28 and TRBJ1-5, with no clear D. The CDR3 covers 15 residues. V lost 2 bases and J lost 2, with 10 bases in between. Germline-derived CDR1 and CDR2 are MDHEN and SYDVKM. The CDR3 region has the DNA TGTGCCAGCAGTTTACCAACAGTCGGCAATCAGCCCCAGCATTTT. Its translation: CASSLPTVGNQPQHF.

This rearrangement joins TRBV9 to TRBJ2-1; the D call may be TRBD1 or TRBD2 (5 bases each). Trimming stripped 4 bases from V and 0 bases from J, with 11 bases between. The CDR3 has 15 amino acids. Per the germline V gene, CDR1 is SGDLS and CDR2 is YYNGEE. CDR3 loop: CASSQGPSSYNEQFF. The CDR3 DNA sequence: TGTGCCAGCAGCCAGGGACCAAGCTCCTACAATGAGCAGTTCTTC.

The chain employs TRBV12-3 or TRBV12-4 and TRBJ2-7, with D possibly being TRBD1 or TRBD2 (5 bases each). This CDR3 spans 12 amino acids. Trimming took off 5 bases at V and 2 bases at J, with 7 bases between the two ends. The CDR3 sequence: CASSRDAYEQYF. The CDR3 DNA is TGTGCCAGCAGTAGGGACGCCTACGAGCAGTACTTC.

This rearrangement joins TRBV20-1 to TRBJ2-7, with D perhaps assigned TRBD1 or TRBD2 (5 bases each). The length of the CDR3 is 13 residues. The V end was cut by 6 bases, the J end by 0 bases, with 12 bases between. Looked up from germline, CDR1 is DFQATT and CDR2 is SNEGSKA (reference sequence). CDR3 residues: CSAGTDLSYEQYF. DNA for the CDR3: TGCAGTGCAGGGACCGACCTCTCCTACGAGCAGTACTTC.

The chain has TRBV30 and TRBJ2-2; the D is unclear. There are 14 residues in the CDR3. V lost 2 bases and J 0 bases, leaving 7 bases between the germline ends. Germline CDR1 reads GTSNPN; CDR2 reads SVGIG (reference sequence). The chain's CDR3 is CAWSLMPNTGELFF. The CDR3 DNA sequence: TGTGCCTGGAGTCTCATGCCGAACACCGGGGAGCTGTTTTTT.

The chain couples TRBV7-9 to TRBJ2-7; TRBD2 matches 7 bases. CDR1 is SEHNR, CDR2 FQNEAQ, per germline (reference sequence). There are 14 residues in the CDR3. V was pared by 3 bases and J by 5 bases, with 7 bases of the junction left unmatched. The CDR3 here is CASSLGGPEDEQYF. The CDR3 bases are TGTGCCAGCAGCTTGGGAGGGCCCGAGGACGAGCAGTACTTC.

CDR3 DNA sequence: TGTGCCAGCAGGGAGCCGGGCCTACTTACCGAGCAGTACTTC. Translation gives CASREPGLLTEQYF. The genes are TRBV28 and TRBJ2-7; no definite D call. Trimming shortened V by 6 bases and J by 6 bases, and 18 bases separated the two germline ends. Germline loops: CDR1 MDHEN, CDR2 SYDVKM. This CDR3 region has 14 residues.

The CDR3 here is CASSSRKDEQFF. DNA for the CDR3: TGTGCCAGCAGCTCCCGGAAGGATGAGCAGTTCTTC. The chain employs TRBV7-2 and TRBJ2-1; no clear D gene. V was shortened by 4 bases and J by 8 bases, with 9 bases between the two germline ends. The CDR3 has 12 amino acids. Germline V CDR1 and CDR2: SGHTA, FQGNSA.

The chain uses TRBV10-2 and TRBJ2-7; D ambiguous. The CDR3 is 13 residues long. Germline values: CDR1 WSHSY, CDR2 SAAADI. Trimming left V 4 bases short and J 3 bases short, with 10 bases between. The CDR3 sequence: CASSAALGYEQYF. CDR3 DNA: TGCGCCAGCAGTGCAGCGCTGGGCTACGAGCAGTACTTC.

Concerning this clonotype: The CDR3 end shows no conserved phenylalanine or tryptophan, and so a read error is likely. The chain links TRBV9 to TRBJ2-5; D might be TRBD1 (6 bases). This CDR3 is built from 14 residues. CDR1 and CDR2 (germline): SGDLS, YYNGEE. V was trimmed by 0 bases and J by 2 bases, leaving 8 bases between them. CDR3 in DNA: TGTGCCAGCAGCGTAGCAACAGGGCAAGAGACCCAGTACTCC. As protein: CASSVATGQETQYS.

The chain employs TRBV20-1 and TRBJ2-7, with 11 bases fitting TRBD2. Trimming at V came to 0 bases and at J to 4 bases, leaving 5 bases not matched to a gene. Germline lookup yields CDR1 DFQATT and CDR2 SNEGSKA (reference sequence). The CDR3 extends over 15 amino acids. CDR3 coding DNA: TGCAGTGCTAGAGACGCGACTAGCGGGGCTTACGAGCAGTACTTC. Its translation: CSARDATSGAYEQYF.

CDR3 coding DNA: TGCAGCGTTGAACTAGCGGGAGTCTACGAGCAGTACTTC. Residues: CSVELAGVYEQYF. The gene calls are TRBV29-1 and TRBJ2-7; 10 bases are a match to TRBD2. This CDR3 region has 13 residues. Trimming took 2 bases from V and 3 from J; bases not matched to a gene: 1. Germline values: CDR1 SQVTM, CDR2 ANQGSEA.

This clonotype has a single count. V gene TRBV6-5 combines with J gene TRBJ2-7; D may be TRBD2 (6 bases). V lost 1 base, J lost 4 bases, and 14 bases lay in between. Germline V lookup: CDR1 MNHEY, CDR2 SVGAGI. This CDR3 is built from 15 residues. CDR3 nucleotide sequence: TGTGCCAGCAGTTACTGGGGGGAGAAGGGGTACGAGCAGTACTTC. Residues: CASSYWGEKGYEQYF.

V gene TRBV15 combines with J gene TRBJ2-7; TRBD1 matches 9 bases. CDR3 length: 16 residues. V was clipped by 3 bases and J by 3 bases; unmatched bases: 9. Germline V CDR1 and CDR2: LNHNV, YYDKDF (reference sequence). CDR3 in DNA: TGTGCCACCAGCAGTTCTCGGACAGGGGAGGTCTACGAGCAGTACTTC. Encoded protein: CATSSSRTGEVYEQYF.

The genes are TRBV6-5 and TRBJ2-1, with D possibly being TRBD1 (6 bases). This CDR3 is built from 12 residues. Trimming pared 6 bases from V and 6 bases from J, leaving 9 bases between. CDR1 and CDR2 (germline): MNHEY, SVGAGI. CDR3 amino acids: CASSHRVNEQFF. The CDR3 coding sequence is TGTGCCAGCAGCCACAGGGTCAATGAGCAGTTCTTC.

The rearrangement joins TRBV2 to TRBJ1-1; D remains unclear. CDR1 is SNHLY, CDR2 FYNNEI, per germline. V was trimmed by 10 bases and J by 0 bases, leaving 12 bases between them. This CDR3 is 13 amino acids long. CDR3 DNA sequence: TGTGCCACCTCGGAGGGCATGAACACTGAAGCTTTCTTT. Its translation is CATSEGMNTEAFF.